Sequencing of this TCR beta chain was carried out in a study of post-analysis software for immune sequencing data. On the study more broadly: As for disease course, relapsing-remitting, secondary progressive and progressive-relapsing multiple sclerosis were all included. Whole-study findings and limits: By F measure, strong co-clustering occurred among samples prepared in the same batch. Normalized Chao1 diversity was significantly lower in multiple sclerosis patients than in controls. TRBV segments more frequent in patients than in controls numbered a few and included TRBV5-6, TRBV5-1 and TRBV20-1.

CDR1 SGHTA and CDR2 FQGNSA come from the germline V gene. The V end lost 2 bases, the J end lost 1 base, and 7 bases lay between the germline ends. The CDR3 is made up of 14 amino acids. TCR beta cDNA libraries had unique molecular identifiers. TCRdb reprocessed the PCR reads via MiXCR and lists one record per CDR3 protein. The sample has some 800,000 distinct CDR3 sequences, 46% seen once. Concerning this clonotype itself: As yet, its antigen is unknown.

The clonotype originates from a girl between 5 and 17 years old with multiple sclerosis. The sample consisted of blood. The chain employs TRBV7-2 and TRBJ2-3; possibly TRBD1 for D (5 bases). The chain's CDR3 is CASSLQTGTDTQYF. CDR3 bases: TGTGCCAGCAGCTTACAGACAGGCACAGATACGCAGTATTTT.